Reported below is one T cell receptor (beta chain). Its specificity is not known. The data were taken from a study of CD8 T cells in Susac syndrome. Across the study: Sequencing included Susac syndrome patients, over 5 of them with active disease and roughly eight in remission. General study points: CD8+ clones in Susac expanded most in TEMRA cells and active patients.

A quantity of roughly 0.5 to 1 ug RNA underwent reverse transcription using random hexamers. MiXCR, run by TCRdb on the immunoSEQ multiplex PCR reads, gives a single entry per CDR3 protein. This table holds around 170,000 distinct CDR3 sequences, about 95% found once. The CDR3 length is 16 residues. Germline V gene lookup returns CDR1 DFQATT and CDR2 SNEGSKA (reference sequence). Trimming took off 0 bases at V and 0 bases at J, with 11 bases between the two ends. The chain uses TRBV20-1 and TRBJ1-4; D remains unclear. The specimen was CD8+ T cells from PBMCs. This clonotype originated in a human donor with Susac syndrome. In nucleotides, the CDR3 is TGCAGTGCTAGAGACCCAGGCAGGTCAACTAATGAAAAACTGTTTTTT. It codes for CSARDPGRSTNEKLFF.